These 17 T cell receptor beta chains share one sample of origin, sequenced in a study of regulatory T cells in long-lasting Graves disease. Time point of the sample: newly diagnosed GD, antithyroid drugs for less than 3 months. From PBMCs, RNA was extracted and then used to make the TCR library. Researchers made TCR beta libraries by using iRepertoire HTBI primers and running Arm-PCR on CDR3 regions. MiXCR was run by TCRdb on the multiplex PCR reads, yielding one entry per CDR3 protein. Of about 460,000 distinct CDR3 sequences in the sample, about 15% were seen once. The sample also formed part of further work on T cells in Graves' hyperthyroidism and ophthalmopathy.

The sample consisted of peripheral blood mononuclear cells (PBMCs), taken at new diagnosis, from a patient treated with antithyroid drugs. Every receptor here comes from a woman aged 45-59 years with Graves disease.

Worth noting for this clonotype: Being one base from a much bigger clone, this may be a read error. The chain carries TRBV3-1 and TRBJ2-7, with 7 bases that match TRBD2. In germline, CDR1 is LGHDT, CDR2 YNNKEL (reference sequence). The CDR3 has 14 amino acids. In DNA, the CDR3 is TGTACCAGCAGCCGGGGACTAAATTTAGAGGAGCAGTACTTC. Its translation: CTSSRGLNLEEQYF.

The chain links TRBV5-1 to TRBJ2-7; 7 nucleotides agree with TRBD2. J gave up 3 bases and V 4 bases, and 10 bases lay outside the gene matches. Germline V gene lookup returns CDR1 SGHRS and CDR2 YFSETQ. CDR3 length: 15 amino acids. The CDR3 is CASSPPLAGGYEQYF. The CDR3 DNA reads TGCGCCAGCAGCCCCCCGTTAGCGGGTGGCTACGAGCAGTACTTC.

This clonotype appeared many times. The chain links TRBV9 to TRBJ2-3; 7 bases are shared with TRBD2. V lost 2 bases, J lost 5 bases, and 5 bases stayed unmatched. Germline CDR1 and CDR2: SGDLS and YYNGEE. This CDR3 contains 14 residues. CDR3 in DNA: TGTGCCAGCAGCGTGGGGGGGAGAGAAGATACGCAGTATTTT. As protein: CASSVGGREDTQYF.

This clonotype has more than one count but fewer than ten. The chain links TRBV20-1 to TRBJ2-3, with 10 bases aligning to TRBD2. The CDR3 is 15 amino acids. Germline V gene lookup returns CDR1 DFQATT and CDR2 SNEGSKA (reference sequence). V was pared by 2 bases and J by 2 bases, with 4 bases of the junction left unmatched. The CDR3 here is CSARISGRTTDTQYF. The DNA of the CDR3 is TGCAGTGCTAGAATTAGCGGGAGGACCACAGATACGCAGTATTTT.

This clonotype was observed a handful of times. This chain connects TRBV5-1 to TRBJ2-7; TRBD2 agrees at 11 bases. Per germline, CDR1 SGHRS and CDR2 YFSETQ. After removal of 3 bases from V and 0 bases from J, the junction contained 8 bases not matched to a gene. This CDR3 has 17 amino acids. The CDR3 nucleotides read TGCGCCAGCAGCTGGGGTCCTAGCGGGAGGAACTCCTACGAGCAGTACTTC. Translated, it gives CASSWGPSGRNSYEQYF.

This clonotype was seen at least ten times. The V call is TRBV27, the J call TRBJ1-2; 9 nucleotides align to TRBD1. The CDR3 sequence is 20 residues long. The V and J ends lost 0 bases and 3 bases, in that order; junction bases with no gene match: 17. CDR1 MNHEY and CDR2 SMNVEV come from the germline V gene (reference sequence). The CDR3 sequence is CASSLSGPKTGGAFYYGYTF. The CDR3 nucleotides read TGTGCCAGCAGTTTATCTGGCCCCAAAACAGGGGGCGCATTTTACTATGGCTACACCTTC.

The J gene is TRBJ2-1, the V gene TRBV20-1; D remains ambiguous. The CDR3 is 19 amino acids. V lost 0 bases to trimming and J lost 5 bases, with 26 bases between them. Germline CDR1 reads DFQATT; CDR2 reads SNEGSKA (reference sequence). CDR3 residues: CSARDDHLTLTGNNNEQFF. The CDR3 DNA sequence: TGCAGTGCTAGAGATGACCACCTTACCTTGACCGGAAATAACAATGAGCAGTTCTTC.

Points on this clonotype: A read error is possible here, since a much larger clone lies one base away. CDR3 sequence reads: CASSFRAGVSNEKFF. CDR3 sequence (DNA): TGTGCCAGCAGTTTTCGAGCGGGAGTTAGTAATGAGAAGTTCTTC. The chain carries TRBV12-3 or TRBV12-4 and TRBJ2-1, with 8 bases that match TRBD2. The CDR3 is 15 residues long.

This clonotype was counted only a few times. This chain connects TRBV6-1 to TRBJ2-7; perhaps TRBD2 as D (6 bases). Germline CDR1 and CDR2: MNHNS and SASEGT. CDR3 length equals 13 residues. The V gene lost 6 bases and the J gene lost 1 base, with 10 bases spanning the gap. CDR3 amino acids: CASREGRSYEQYF. The CDR3 DNA reads as TGTGCCAGCAGGGAGGGCCGGTCCTACGAGCAGTACTTC.

The chain has TRBV28 and TRBJ2-2, with 7 nucleotides matching TRBD2. CDR3 length: 18 residues. Germline V CDR1 and CDR2: MDHEN, SYDVKM. J lost 5 bases, V lost 6 bases, and 18 bases had no gene match. The chain's CDR3 is CASSPGFGGSQRTGELFF. DNA for the CDR3: TGTGCCAGCAGCCCCGGGTTTGGCGGGAGTCAGCGGACCGGGGAGCTGTTTTTT. Complete variable domain (other parts from reference TRBV28 and TRBJ2-2): DVKVTQSSRYLVKRTGEKVFLECVQDMDHENMFWYRQDPGLGLRLIYFSYDVKMKEKGDIPEGYSVSREKKERFSLILESASTNQTSMYLCASSPGFGGSQRTGELFFGEGSRLTVL.

This chain connects TRBV5-1 to TRBJ2-5; tentative D call: TRBD2 (5 bases). The CDR3 length is 18 residues. Per the germline V gene, CDR1 is SGHRS and CDR2 is YFSETQ. V lost 0 bases to trimming and J lost 5 bases, with 23 bases between them. The CDR3 DNA follows: TGCGCCAGCAGCTTGGGTACGGGATATGCTACATTGGGGGAGACCCAGTACTTC. Translated, it gives CASSLGTGYATLGETQYF. Supplemented by reference TRBV5-1 and TRBJ2-5, the full variable domain reads KAGVTQTPRYLIKTRGQQVTLSCSPISGHRSVSWYQQTPGQGLQFLFEYFSETQRNKGNFPGRFSGRQFSNSRSEMNVSTLELGDSALYLCASSLGTGYATLGETQYFGPGTRLLVL.

This clonotype was counted only a few times. The CDR3 bases are TGTGCCAGCAGTTTATCGGCTCCAGCCTACGAGCAGTACTTC. This gives the protein CASSLSAPAYEQYF. The chain recombines TRBV27 with TRBJ2-7; D is unresolved. V was trimmed by 0 bases and J by 2 bases, leaving 8 bases between them. Germline V CDR1 and CDR2: MNHEY, SMNVEV (reference sequence). The CDR3 has 14 residues.

This chain links TRBV7-9 with TRBJ2-7, with TRBD1 identical over 9 bases. The germline gives CDR1 SEHNR, CDR2 FQNEAQ (reference sequence). The CDR3 loop spans 15 amino acids. V lost 6 bases, J lost 5 bases, and 11 bases stayed unmatched. The CDR3 loop is CASSFTGTGLDEQYF. The CDR3 nucleotides read TGTGCCAGCAGTTTCACCGGGACAGGGCTCGACGAGCAGTACTTC.

This clonotype was counted only a few times. This sequence joins TRBV5-1 and TRBJ2-2, with 10 bases aligning to TRBD2. The CDR3 spans 16 residues. Germline CDR1 is SGHRS and CDR2 is YFSETQ. J lost 6 bases, V lost 4 bases, and 9 bases had no gene match. The CDR3 region has the DNA TGCGCCAGCAGCCTGCTTACTAGCGGGGAGCCCGGGGAGCTGTTTTTT. This sequence encodes CASSLLTSGEPGELFF.

This clonotype was detected ten times or more. The chain recombines TRBV10-3 with TRBJ1-2; D perhaps matches TRBD1 (6 bases). The germline gives CDR1 ENHRY, CDR2 SYGVKD. The germline V and J ends were trimmed by 3 bases and 4 bases, with 9 bases remaining between them. This CDR3 comprises 13 residues. The CDR3 DNA follows: TGTGCCATCAGTGATGAGGGGGGCTATGGCTACACCTTC. It specifies CAISDEGGYGYTF.

The V and J genes are TRBV28 and TRBJ1-1; no definite D call. Trimming took off 6 bases at V and 0 bases at J, with 17 bases between the two ends. The CDR3 has 16 residues. The germline gives CDR1 MDHEN, CDR2 SYDVKM. In DNA, the CDR3 is TGTGCCAGCAGAACATCGGGGATGGGGATGAACACTGAAGCTTTCTTT. This gives the protein CASRTSGMGMNTEAFF.

This clonotype was seen repeatedly, ten times or more. This chain uses TRBV9 with TRBJ2-2, with a weak D call TRBD1 (6 bases). The CDR3 has 13 residues. CDR1 and CDR2 from the germline V gene are SGDLS and YYNGEE. V shed 7 bases and J shed 7 bases, with 14 bases lying between them. CDR3 DNA sequence: TGTGCCAGCGGAAGAGGGGGAGACGGGGAGCTGTTTTTT. Amino acids: CASGRGGDGELFF.